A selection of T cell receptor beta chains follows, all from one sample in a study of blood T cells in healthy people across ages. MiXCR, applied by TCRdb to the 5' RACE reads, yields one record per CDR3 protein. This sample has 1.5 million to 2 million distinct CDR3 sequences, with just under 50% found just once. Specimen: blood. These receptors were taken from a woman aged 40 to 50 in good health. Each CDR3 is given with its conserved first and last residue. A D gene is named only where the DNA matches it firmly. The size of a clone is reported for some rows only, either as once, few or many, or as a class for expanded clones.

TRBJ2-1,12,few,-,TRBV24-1,TGTGCCACCGGGCGTCAGGGAAATGAGCAGTTCTTC,CATGRQGNEQFF
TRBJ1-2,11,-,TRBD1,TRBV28,TGTGCCAGCAGTGCCCAGGGGGCTGTCACCTTC,CASSAQGAVTF
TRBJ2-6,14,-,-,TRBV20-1,TGCAGTGCTATCCCCCTCTCTGGGGCCAACGTCCTGACTTTC,CSAIPLSGANVLTF
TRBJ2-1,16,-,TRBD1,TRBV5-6,TGTGCCAGCAGCAGGGTTGGCAGGGGGCCGCACAATGAGCAGTTCTTC,CASSRVGRGPHNEQFF
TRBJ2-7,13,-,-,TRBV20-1,TGCAGTGCAACTGGGACTTCCAACTACGAGCAGTACTTC,CSATGTSNYEQYF
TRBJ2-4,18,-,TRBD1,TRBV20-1,TGCAGTGCATCCCGGGACAGGGGACTTCTAATAGCCAAAAACATTCAGTACTTC,CSASRDRGLLIAKNIQYF
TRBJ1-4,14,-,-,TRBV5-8,TGCGCCAGCAGCTTCACCACAGAAAATGAAAAACTGTTTTTT,CASSFTTENEKLFF
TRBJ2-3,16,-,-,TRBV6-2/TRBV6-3,TGTGCCAGCAGCCAACCCGGGACTCCACCCACAGATACGCAGTATTTT,CASSQPGTPPTDTQYF
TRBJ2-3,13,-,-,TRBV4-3,TGCGCCAGCAGCCAAGATCCAGGGAAGGCGCAGTATTTT,CASSQDPGKAQYF
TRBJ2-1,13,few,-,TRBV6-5,TGTGCCAGCAGTTACTCCGTTGGGAATGAGCAGTTCTTC,CASSYSVGNEQFF
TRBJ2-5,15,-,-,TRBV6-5,TGTGCCAGCAGTTACAACGCAGGGGAAGGAGAGACCCAGTACTTC,CASSYNAGEGETQYF
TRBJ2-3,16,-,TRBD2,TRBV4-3,TGCGCCAGCAGCCAAGAGACTAGCCCAAGCACAGATACGCAGTATTTT,CASSQETSPSTDTQYF
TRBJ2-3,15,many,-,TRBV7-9,TGTGCCAGCAGCGCAGCGGGTTCTAGCACAGATACGCAGTATTTT,CASSAAGSSTDTQYF
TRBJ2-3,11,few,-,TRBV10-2,TGCGCCAGCAGTGGGGGTTCTACGCAGTATTTT,CASSGGSTQYF
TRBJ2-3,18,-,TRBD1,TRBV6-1,TGTGCCAGCAGAGCTACCACCTTCGACAGGGGAGGTCTGGATACGCAGTATTTT,CASRATTFDRGGLDTQYF
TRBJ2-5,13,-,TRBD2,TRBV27,TGTGCCAGCAGTACCCCCGGGGGGAAGACCCAGTACTTC,CASSTPGGKTQYF
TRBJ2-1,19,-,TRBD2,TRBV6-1,TGTGCCAGCAGTCTCGGACTAGCGGGGGTCCTAAGCTCCTACAATGAGCAGTTCTTC,CASSLGLAGVLSSYNEQFF
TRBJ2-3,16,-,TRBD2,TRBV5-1,TGCGCCAGCAGAAAAATAGCGGGCACTAGCACAGATACGCAGTATTTT,CASRKIAGTSTDTQYF
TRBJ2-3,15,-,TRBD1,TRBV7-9,TGTGTCAGCAGCTCGACAGGGGGCAAGATAGATACGCAGTATTTT,CVSSSTGGKIDTQYF
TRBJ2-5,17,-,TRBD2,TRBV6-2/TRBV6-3,TGTGCCAGCAGCACCCGAAGACTAGCGGGGAACCAAGAGACCCAGTACTTC,CASSTRRLAGNQETQYF
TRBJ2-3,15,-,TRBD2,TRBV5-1,TGCGCCAGCAGCCGTAGCGGGGTGGGCACAGATACGCAGTATTTT,CASSRSGVGTDTQYF
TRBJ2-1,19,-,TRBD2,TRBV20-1,TGCAGTGCTAGATGGACTAGCGGACCCGCCCGTAGCTCCTACAATGAGCAGTTCTTC,CSARWTSGPARSSYNEQFF
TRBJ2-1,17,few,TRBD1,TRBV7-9,TGTGCCAGCAGCTTAGCGCAGGGGACAGGGACCTACAATGAGCAGTTCTTC,CASSLAQGTGTYNEQFF
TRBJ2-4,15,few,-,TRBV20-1,TGCAGTGCTATACGAGTTCCGAGGGCCAAAAACATTCAGTACTTC,CSAIRVPRAKNIQYF
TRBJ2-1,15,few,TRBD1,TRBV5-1,TGCGCCAGCAGCTATACGGGACAGGGCTACAATGAGCAGTTCTTC,CASSYTGQGYNEQFF
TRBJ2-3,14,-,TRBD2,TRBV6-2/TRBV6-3,TGTGCCAGCAGTTACCGCGCGGGGGGCGATACGCAGTATTTT,CASSYRAGGDTQYF
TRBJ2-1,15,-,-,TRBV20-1,TGCAGTGCTAGCCGGGTTAGTACAGGGTACAATGAGCAGTTCTTC,CSASRVSTGYNEQFF
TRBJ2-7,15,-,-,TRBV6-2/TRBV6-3,TGTGCCAGCAGTTACGGCGGGACCCTTGGCTACGAGCAGTACTTC,CASSYGGTLGYEQYF
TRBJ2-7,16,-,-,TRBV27,TGTGCCAGCAGTTTCACGCGGGGCATGGGTTTTTACGAGCAGTACTTC,CASSFTRGMGFYEQYF
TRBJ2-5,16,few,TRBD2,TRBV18,TGTGCCAGCTCACCGCCATTTGGGACTAGCCTGGAGACCCAGTACTTC,CASSPPFGTSLETQYF
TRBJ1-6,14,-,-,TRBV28,TGTGCCAGCAGTAGACCAGGGGAAAATTCACCCCTCCACTTT,CASSRPGENSPLHF
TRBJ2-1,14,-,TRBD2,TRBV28,TGCGCCAGCGAAGGAGCGGGGGTTTACAATGAGCAGTTCTTC,CASEGAGVYNEQFF
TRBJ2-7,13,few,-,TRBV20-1,TGCAGTGCTAGATTCACTAAAGCCTACGAGCAGTACTTC,CSARFTKAYEQYF
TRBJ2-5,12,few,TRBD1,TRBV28,TGTGCCACCCGGACAGGCCAAGAGACCCAGTACTTC,CATRTGQETQYF
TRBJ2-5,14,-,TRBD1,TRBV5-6,TGTGCCAGCAGCGAAGGGGACAGGCAAGAGGCCCAGTACTTC,CASSEGDRQEAQYF
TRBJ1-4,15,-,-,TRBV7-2,TGTGCCAGCAGCTTACGGGGGCGCGGTAATGAAAAACTGTTTTTT,CASSLRGRGNEKLFF
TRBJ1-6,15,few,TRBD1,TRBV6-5,TGTGCCAGCAGTGCCGACAGGGGGACACCATCACCCCTCCACTTT,CASSADRGTPSPLHF
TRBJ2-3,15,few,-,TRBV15,TGTGCCACCAGCAGATCGTCGGGGTTGGCAGATACGCAGTATTTT,CATSRSSGLADTQYF
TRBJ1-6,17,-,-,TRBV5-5,TGTGCCAGCACCTTCTCTTGGGGAGGCTCCTATAACTCACCCCTCCACTTT,CASTFSWGGSYNSPLHF
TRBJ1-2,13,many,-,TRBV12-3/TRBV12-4,TGTGCCAGCAGTTTAGGGGCCCTCTATGGCTACACCTTC,CASSLGALYGYTF
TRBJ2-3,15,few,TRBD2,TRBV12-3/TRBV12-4,TGTGCCAGCAGCCATAGCGGGGACAGCACAGATACGCAGTATTTT,CASSHSGDSTDTQYF
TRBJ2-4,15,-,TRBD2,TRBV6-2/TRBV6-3,TGTGCCAGCAGTGGGACGGCACTAGCGGGGGAAGAGCGGTACTTC,CASSGTALAGEERYF
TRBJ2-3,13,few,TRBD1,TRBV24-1,TGTGCCACCAGAGCAGGGGGCCCAGATACGCAGTATTTT,CATRAGGPDTQYF
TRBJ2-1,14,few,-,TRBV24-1,TGTGCCACCTCCCAAGGGCCAGCCTACAATGAGCAGTTCTTC,CATSQGPAYNEQFF
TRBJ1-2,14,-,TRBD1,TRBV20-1,TGCAGTGCTCCCGGGACAGGGCTCCCCTATGGCTACACCTTC,CSAPGTGLPYGYTF
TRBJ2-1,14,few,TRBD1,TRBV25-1,TGTGCCAGCAGTGAAGTAGGGACAGGGAATGAGCAGTTCTTC,CASSEVGTGNEQFF
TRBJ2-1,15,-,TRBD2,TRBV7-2,TGTGCCAGCAGCTTAGACTCCGCCGGGAGGAATGAGCAGTTCTTC,CASSLDSAGRNEQFF
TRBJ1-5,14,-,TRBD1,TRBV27,TGTGCCAGCAGTTTGTCAGGGGGCAATCACCCCCAGCATTTT,CASSLSGGNHPQHF